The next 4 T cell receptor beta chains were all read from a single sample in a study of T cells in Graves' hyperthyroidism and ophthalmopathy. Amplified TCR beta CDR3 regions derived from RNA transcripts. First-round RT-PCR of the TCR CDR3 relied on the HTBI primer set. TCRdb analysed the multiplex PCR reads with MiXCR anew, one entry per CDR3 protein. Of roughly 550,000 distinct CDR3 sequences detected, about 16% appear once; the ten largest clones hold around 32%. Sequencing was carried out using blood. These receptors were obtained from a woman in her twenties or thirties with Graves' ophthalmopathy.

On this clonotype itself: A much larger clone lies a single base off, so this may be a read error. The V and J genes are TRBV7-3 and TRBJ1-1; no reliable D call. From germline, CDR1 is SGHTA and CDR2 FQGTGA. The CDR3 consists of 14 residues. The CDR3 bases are TGTGCCAGCAGCGGATTGGGGTTGAACGCTGAAGCTTTCTTT. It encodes CASSGLGLNAEAFF.

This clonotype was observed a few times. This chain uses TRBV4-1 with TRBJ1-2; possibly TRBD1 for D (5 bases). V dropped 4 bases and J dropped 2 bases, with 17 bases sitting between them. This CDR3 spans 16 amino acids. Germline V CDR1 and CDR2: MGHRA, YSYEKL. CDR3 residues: CASSLSLRASNYGYTF. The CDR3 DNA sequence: TGCGCCAGCAGCCTCTCGCTCAGGGCGTCAAACTATGGCTACACCTTC.

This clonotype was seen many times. The CDR3 loop is CSAFGRFMGYGYTF. Here the CDR3 DNA reads TGCAGTGCGTTCGGCCGCTTCATGGGCTATGGCTACACCTTC. The genes are TRBV20-1 and TRBJ1-2, with D hard to call. With 6 bases removed from V and 4 bases from J, the gap between germline ends came to 18 bases. CDR3 length: 14 residues. Germline CDR1 reads DFQATT; CDR2 reads SNEGSKA (reference sequence).

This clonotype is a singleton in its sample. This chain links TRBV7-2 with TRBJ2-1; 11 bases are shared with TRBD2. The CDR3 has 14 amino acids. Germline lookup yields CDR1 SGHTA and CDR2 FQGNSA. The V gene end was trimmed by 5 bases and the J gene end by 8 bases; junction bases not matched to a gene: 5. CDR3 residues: CASSPLAGVYEQFF. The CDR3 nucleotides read TGTGCCAGCAGCCCACTAGCGGGAGTGTATGAGCAGTTCTTC.